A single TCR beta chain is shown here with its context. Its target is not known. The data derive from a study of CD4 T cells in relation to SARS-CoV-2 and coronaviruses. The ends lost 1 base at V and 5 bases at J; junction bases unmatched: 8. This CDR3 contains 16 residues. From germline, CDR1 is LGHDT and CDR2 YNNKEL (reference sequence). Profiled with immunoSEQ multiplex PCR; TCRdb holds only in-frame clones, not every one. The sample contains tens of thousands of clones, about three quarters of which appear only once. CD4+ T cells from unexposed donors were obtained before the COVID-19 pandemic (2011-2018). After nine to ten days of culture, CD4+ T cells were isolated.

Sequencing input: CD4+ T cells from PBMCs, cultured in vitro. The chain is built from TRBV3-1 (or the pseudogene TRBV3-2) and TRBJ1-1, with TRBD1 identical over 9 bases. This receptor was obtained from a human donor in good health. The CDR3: CASSQGPSDRGTEAFF. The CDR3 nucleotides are TGTGCCAGCAGCCAAGGCCCCTCGGACAGGGGTACTGAAGCTTTCTTT.